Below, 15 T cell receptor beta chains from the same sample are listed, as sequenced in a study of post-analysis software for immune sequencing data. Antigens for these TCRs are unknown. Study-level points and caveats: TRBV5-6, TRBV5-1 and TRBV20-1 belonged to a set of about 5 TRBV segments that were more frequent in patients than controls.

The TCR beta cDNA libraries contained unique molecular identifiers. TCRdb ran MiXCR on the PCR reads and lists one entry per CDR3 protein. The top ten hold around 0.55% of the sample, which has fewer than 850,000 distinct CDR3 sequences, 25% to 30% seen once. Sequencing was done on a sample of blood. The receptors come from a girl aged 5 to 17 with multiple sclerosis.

CDR3 in DNA: TGTGCCAGCTACGACAGGGCAGGCAATCAGCCCCAGCATTTT. Its protein is CASYDRAGNQPQHF. The V and J genes are TRBV28 and TRBJ1-5; 7 bases fit TRBD1. Per the germline V gene, CDR1 is MDHEN and CDR2 is SYDVKM. CDR3 length: 14 amino acids. Trimming at V came to 8 bases and at J to 2 bases, leaving 6 bases not matched to a gene.

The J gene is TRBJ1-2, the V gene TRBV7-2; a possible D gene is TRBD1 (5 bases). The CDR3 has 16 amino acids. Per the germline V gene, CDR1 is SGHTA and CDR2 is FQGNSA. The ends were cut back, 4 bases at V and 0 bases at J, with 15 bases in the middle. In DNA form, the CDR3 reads TGTGCCAGCAGCTCGCTGGGGGGATTCCCTAACTATGGCTACACCTTC. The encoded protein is CASSSLGGFPNYGYTF.

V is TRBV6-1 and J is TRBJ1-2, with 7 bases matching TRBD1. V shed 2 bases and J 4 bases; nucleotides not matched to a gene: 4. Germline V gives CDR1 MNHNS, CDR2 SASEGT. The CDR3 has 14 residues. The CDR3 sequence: CASSERGPSYGYTF. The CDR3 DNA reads TGTGCCAGCAGTGAAAGGGGGCCGAGCTATGGCTACACCTTC.

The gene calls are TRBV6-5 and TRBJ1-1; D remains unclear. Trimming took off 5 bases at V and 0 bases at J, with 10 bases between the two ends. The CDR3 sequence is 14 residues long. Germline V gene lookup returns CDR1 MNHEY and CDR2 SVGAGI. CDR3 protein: CASSDGAMNTEAFF. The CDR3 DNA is TGTGCCAGCAGTGACGGAGCCATGAACACTGAAGCTTTCTTT.

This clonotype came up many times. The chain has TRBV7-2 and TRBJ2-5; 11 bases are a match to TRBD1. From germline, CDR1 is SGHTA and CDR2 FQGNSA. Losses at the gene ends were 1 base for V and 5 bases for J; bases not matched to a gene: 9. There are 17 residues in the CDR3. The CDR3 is CASSLVGTGTGGETQYF. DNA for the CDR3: TGTGCCAGCAGCTTAGTTGGGACCGGGACAGGGGGGGAGACCCAGTACTTC.

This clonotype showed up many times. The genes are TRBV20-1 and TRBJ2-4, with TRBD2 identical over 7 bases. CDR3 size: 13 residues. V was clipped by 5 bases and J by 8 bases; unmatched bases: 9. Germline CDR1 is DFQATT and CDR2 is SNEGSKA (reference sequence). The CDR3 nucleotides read TGCAGTGCTCACCACCGGGGGGTTTACATTCAGTACTTC. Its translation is CSAHHRGVYIQYF.

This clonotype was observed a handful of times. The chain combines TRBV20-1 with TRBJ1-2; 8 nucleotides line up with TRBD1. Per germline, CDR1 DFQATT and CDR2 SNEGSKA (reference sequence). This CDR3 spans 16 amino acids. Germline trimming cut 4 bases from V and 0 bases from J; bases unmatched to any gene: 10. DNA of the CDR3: TGCAGTGCTAACTTGGACAGGGCATCAGCTAACTATGGCTACACCTTC. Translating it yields CSANLDRASANYGYTF.

The CDR3 sequence is CASSFGVTGGALNYGYTF. CDR3 in DNA: TGTGCCAGCAGCTTCGGGGTTACAGGGGGCGCCCTCAACTATGGCTACACCTTC. J is TRBJ1-2 and V is TRBV7-2, with 9 bases lining up with TRBD1. V was clipped by 3 bases and J by 2 bases; unmatched bases: 13. CDR1 SGHTA and CDR2 FQGNSA come from the germline V gene. The CDR3 contains 18 residues.

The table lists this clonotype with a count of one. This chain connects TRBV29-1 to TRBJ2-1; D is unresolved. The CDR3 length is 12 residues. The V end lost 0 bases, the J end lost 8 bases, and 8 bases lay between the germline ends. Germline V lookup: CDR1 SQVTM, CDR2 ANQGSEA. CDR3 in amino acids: CSVEESVYEQFF. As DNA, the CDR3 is TGCAGCGTTGAAGAGTCTGTGTATGAGCAGTTCTTC.

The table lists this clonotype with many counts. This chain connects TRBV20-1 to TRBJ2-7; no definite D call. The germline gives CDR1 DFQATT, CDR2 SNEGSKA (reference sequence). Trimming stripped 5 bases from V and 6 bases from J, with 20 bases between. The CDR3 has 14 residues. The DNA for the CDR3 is TGCAGTGCTGAGCAGGAAGTAACTCCCTCCGAGCAGTACTTC. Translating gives CSAEQEVTPSEQYF.

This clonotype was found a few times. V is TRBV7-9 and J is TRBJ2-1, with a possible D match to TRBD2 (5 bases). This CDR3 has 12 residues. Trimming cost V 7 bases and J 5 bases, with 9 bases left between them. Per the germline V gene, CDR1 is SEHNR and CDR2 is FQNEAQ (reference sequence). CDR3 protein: CASTPGNNEQFF. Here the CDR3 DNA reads TGTGCCAGCACCCCCGGGAACAATGAGCAGTTCTTC.

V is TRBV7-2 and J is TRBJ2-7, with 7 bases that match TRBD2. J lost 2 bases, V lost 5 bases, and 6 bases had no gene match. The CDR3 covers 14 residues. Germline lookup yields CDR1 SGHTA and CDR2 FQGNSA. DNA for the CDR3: TGTGCCAGCAGCATCTCGGGGGGAACCTACGAGCAGTACTTC. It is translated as CASSISGGTYEQYF.

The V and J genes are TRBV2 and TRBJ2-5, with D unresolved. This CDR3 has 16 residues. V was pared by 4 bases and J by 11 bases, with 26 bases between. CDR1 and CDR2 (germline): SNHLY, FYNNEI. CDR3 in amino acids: CASSAAGLYNGNEQYF. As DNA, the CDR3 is TGTGCCAGCAGTGCCGCCGGGCTCTACAACGGCAATGAGCAGTACTTC. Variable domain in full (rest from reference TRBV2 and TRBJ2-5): EPEVTQTPSHQVTQMGQEVILRCVPISNHLYFYWYRQILGQKVEFLVSFYNNEISEKSEIFDDQFSVERPDGSNFTLKIRSTKLEDSAMYFCASSAAGLYNGNEQYFGPGTRLLVL.

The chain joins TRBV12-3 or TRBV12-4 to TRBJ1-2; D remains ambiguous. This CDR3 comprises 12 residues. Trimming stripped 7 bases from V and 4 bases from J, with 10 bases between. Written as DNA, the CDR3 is TGTGCCAGCACGGTCGGGTTCTATGGCTACACCTTC. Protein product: CASTVGFYGYTF.

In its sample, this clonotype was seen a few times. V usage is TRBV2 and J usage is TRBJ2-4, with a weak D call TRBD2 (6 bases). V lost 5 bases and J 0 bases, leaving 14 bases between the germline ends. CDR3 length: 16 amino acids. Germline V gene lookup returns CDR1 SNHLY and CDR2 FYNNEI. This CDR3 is CASSSRRGLAKNIQYF. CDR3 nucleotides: TGTGCCAGCAGTTCCCGGAGGGGTCTAGCCAAAAACATTCAGTACTTC.